Presented here are 14 T cell receptor beta chains from one specimen sequenced in a study of response to subunit inactivated influenza vaccine (dated by TCRdb to about 2018). Per the publication, the time point label means: approximately 40 days after influenza vaccine administration. Library preparation was by RT-PCR. The run used an Illumina HiSeq 2500. The raw public reads went through TCRdb reprocessing: fastp at Q25, MiXCR clone calling, in-frame beta chains kept. CDR3 protein duplicates are merged, each entry listing the most common genes and DNA. Across this sample there are 450,000 to 500,000 distinct CDR3 sequences, with over 9.5% seen only once. The ten biggest clones cover over 9.5% of the sample. Specimen: PBMCs from blood, collected around seven weeks after vaccination. Receptors were obtained from a man aged 45-60 years who received an inactivated influenza vaccine. Donor details come from another sample of the same person, matched by shared clones.

This clonotype has just a few counts. This chain joins TRBV29-1 and TRBJ1-2; 11 positions agree with TRBD1. CDR3 length equals 11 residues. Trimming took 6 bases from V and 6 from J; bases not matched to a gene: 0. Germline CDR1 and CDR2: SQVTM and ANQGSEA. CDR3 nucleotide sequence: TGCAGCGTGGGACAGGGGGATGGCTACACCTTC. Translation gives CSVGQGDGYTF.

The chain is built from TRBV6-2 or TRBV6-3 and TRBJ2-5; possible D gene TRBD2, 6 bases. The V gene lost 0 bases and the J gene lost 7 bases, with 15 bases spanning the gap. The CDR3 runs to 15 residues. The germline V gene has CDR1 MNHEY and CDR2 SVGEGT. The DNA for the CDR3 is TGTGCCAGCAGTTACTCGCTCACGGGACTCCGGACCCAGTACTTC. Its protein is CASSYSLTGLRTQYF.

At least ten counts were recorded for this clonotype. V is TRBV6-5 and J is TRBJ2-5, with D hard to call. The germline V gene has CDR1 MNHEY and CDR2 SVGAGI. The CDR3 sequence is 14 residues long. V gave up 4 bases and J gave up 1 base, with 10 bases separating them. The CDR3 region has the DNA TGTGCCAGCAGTTTGTCCGCTTTCCAAGAGACCCAGTACTTC. It translates to CASSLSAFQETQYF.

This clonotype was seen a handful of times. V usage is TRBV24-1 and J usage is TRBJ2-2; the D is unclear. Per the germline V gene, CDR1 is KGHDR and CDR2 is SFDVKD. The V and J ends lost 5 bases and 3 bases respectively, with 12 bases between them. CDR3 size: 15 residues. The CDR3: CATSGQGPYTGELFF. CDR3 nucleotide sequence: TGTGCCACCAGTGGTCAAGGGCCATACACCGGGGAGCTGTTTTTT.

This clonotype showed up just a few times. The chain uses TRBV12-3 or TRBV12-4 and TRBJ2-2; D is ambiguous. The length of the CDR3 is 12 residues. V was clipped by 8 bases and J by 4 bases, with 8 bases between them. For the CDR3, the DNA is TGTGCCAGCCGAGTAGGCACCGGGGAGCTGTTTTTT. Translation gives CASRVGTGELFF.

The CDR3: CASRNAENTEAFF. The CDR3 region has the DNA TGTGCCAGCAGAAATGCCGAGAACACTGAAGCTTTCTTT. The V and J genes are TRBV12-3 or TRBV12-4 and TRBJ1-1; D is unresolved. The ends were cut back, 6 bases at V and 1 base at J, with 9 bases in the middle. CDR3 length: 13 residues.

In regard to this clonotype: This may come from a read error, since a much larger clone is one base off. The chain uses TRBV5-1 and TRBJ2-2; D is unresolved. Germline V gene sequence: CDR1 SGHRS, CDR2 YFSETQ. The CDR3 runs to 13 residues. With 0 bases removed from V and 4 bases from J, the gap between germline ends came to 4 bases. CDR3 sequence reads: CASSLEPTGELFF. The CDR3 DNA is TGCGCCAGCAGCTTGGAGCCCACCGGGGAGCTGTTTTTT.

This clonotype showed up many times. The chain couples TRBV4-3 to TRBJ2-3; 10 positions match TRBD2. There are 18 residues in the CDR3. The V gene end was trimmed by 2 bases and the J gene end by 2 bases; junction bases not matched to a gene: 10. Germline CDR1 is LGHNA and CDR2 is YSLEER. For the CDR3, the DNA is TGCGCCAGCAGCCAATACCCTCTAGCGGGGGTTACCACAGATACGCAGTATTTT. This gives the protein CASSQYPLAGVTTDTQYF.

V is TRBV29-1 and J is TRBJ1-2; 11 bases agree with TRBD1. Per the germline V gene, CDR1 is SQVTM and CDR2 is ANQGSEA. This CDR3 is built from 14 residues. V trimming: 4 bases; J trimming: 4 bases; junction bases outside the gene matches: 5. The DNA for the CDR3 is TGCAGCGTTGGAGGGACAGGGGGTAGCTATGGCTACACCTTC. Amino acid sequence: CSVGGTGGSYGYTF.

There are many counts of this clonotype. This chain joins TRBV20-1 and TRBJ2-3, with 7 bases matching TRBD2. The CDR3 is 13 residues long. Germline values: CDR1 DFQATT, CDR2 SNEGSKA (reference sequence). J lost 2 bases, V lost 6 bases, and 5 bases had no gene match. CDR3 region: CSATTSDTDTQYF. The DNA of the CDR3 is TGCAGTGCAACAACTAGCGACACAGATACGCAGTATTTT.

This sequence joins TRBV3-1 and TRBJ2-1; 8 nucleotides align to TRBD2. Trimming took 1 base from V and 0 from J; bases not matched to a gene: 5. The CDR3 length is 17 residues. Germline-derived CDR1 and CDR2 are LGHDT and YNNKEL (reference sequence). As DNA, the CDR3 is TGTGCCAGCAGCCAAGCGGCGCTAGCGGGCTCCTACAATGAGCAGTTCTTC. It codes for CASSQAALAGSYNEQFF.

Comments on this clonotype: Sequence at one end of the junction differs from germline and may be a read error. The rearrangement uses TRBV7-9 and TRBJ1-1; D is unclear. Germline loops: CDR1 SEHNR, CDR2 FQNEAQ (reference sequence). This CDR3 comprises 14 residues. CDR3 amino acids: CASRLAETNTEAFF. For the CDR3, the DNA is TGTGCCAGCAGATTAGCGGAAACGAACACTGAAGCTTTCTTT.

The chain couples TRBV6-2 or TRBV6-3 to TRBJ2-2, with 8 bases fitting TRBD1. V trimming: 6 bases; J trimming: 0 bases; junction bases outside the gene matches: 3. Germline V lookup: CDR1 MNHEY, CDR2 SVGEGT. The CDR3 covers 15 residues. CDR3 nucleotides: TGTGCCAGCAGACAACAGGGGGCGAACACCGGGGAGCTGTTTTTT. Its protein product is CASRQQGANTGELFF.

This rearrangement joins TRBV12-3 or TRBV12-4 to TRBJ2-2; D remains unclear. The CDR3 is 14 amino acids. V gave up 5 bases and J gave up 3 bases, with 10 bases separating them. CDR3 coding DNA: TGTGCCAGCAGTCGGCAAGAGGACACCGGGGAGCTGTTTTTT. Protein: CASSRQEDTGELFF.